The 9 T cell receptor beta chains below were found in one sample sequenced in a study of blood T cell repertoires in COVID-19. This table comes from immunoSEQ multiplex PCR, and its TCRdb copy is limited to in-frame clones, with some not included. The sample holds under 150,000 clones, roughly nine tenths seen once. Sequencing was done on a sample of peripheral blood. The source of these receptors is a human donor with active COVID-19. The donor label of this sample is uncertain.

The chain carries TRBV4-3 and TRBJ1-2, with 9 bases aligning to TRBD1. The germline gives CDR1 LGHNA, CDR2 YSLEER. CDR3 size: 15 residues. With 0 bases clipped from V and 3 bases from J, the junction kept 2 bases outside the gene matches. The CDR3 is CASSQEDRGDYGYTF. The DNA for the CDR3 is TGCGCCAGCAGCCAAGAAGACAGGGGGGACTATGGCTACACCTTC.

V usage is TRBV19 and J usage is TRBJ1-1; D is unclear. Trimming cost V 3 bases and J 0 bases, with 5 bases left between them. Germline CDR1 and CDR2: LNHDA and SQIVND (reference sequence). CDR3 length: 13 residues. This CDR3 is CASSMGMNTEAFF. The CDR3 DNA sequence: TGTGCCAGTAGTATGGGCATGAACACTGAAGCTTTCTTT. Together with reference TRBV19 and TRBJ1-1, the CDR3 gives the full variable domain: DGGITQSPKYLFRKEGQNVTLSCEQNLNHDAMYWYRQDPGQGLRLIYYSQIVNDFQKGDIAEGYSVSREKKESFPLTVTSAQKNPTAFYLCASSMGMNTEAFFGQGTRLTVV.

The V call is TRBV15, the J call TRBJ2-5; TRBD1 might be the D (6 bases). Germline V gives CDR1 LNHNV, CDR2 YYDKDF (reference sequence). The ends were cut back, 0 bases at V and 7 bases at J, with 12 bases in the middle. This CDR3 is 14 amino acids long. CDR3 region: CATSREVGARTQYF. The CDR3 DNA is TGTGCCACCAGCAGAGAAGTGGGGGCTCGGACCCAGTACTTC.

This chain joins TRBV5-1 and TRBJ2-3, with 7 bases fitting TRBD1. From germline, CDR1 is SGHRS and CDR2 YFSETQ. V shed 6 bases, J shed 6 bases, and the junction held 13 bases outside the gene matches. The CDR3 is 15 amino acids. Written as DNA, the CDR3 is TGCGCCAGCACCGCCTGGACAGGCCTACCTGATACGCAGTATTTT. It specifies CASTAWTGLPDTQYF.

V gene TRBV3-1 (or the pseudogene TRBV3-2) combines with J gene TRBJ1-3, with 7 positions matching TRBD1. The trim removed 0 bases at V and 0 bases at J, leaving 5 bases unmatched. The CDR3 extends over 17 amino acids. Germline assignment: CDR1 LGHDT and CDR2 YNNKEL (reference sequence). This CDR3 reads CASSQDTGDASGNTIYF. Here the CDR3 DNA reads TGTGCCAGCAGCCAAGACACAGGGGACGCCTCTGGAAACACCATATATTTT.

This rearrangement joins TRBV19 to TRBJ2-1; D remains unclear. Germline V gene lookup returns CDR1 LNHDA and CDR2 SQIVND (reference sequence). Trimming left V 1 base short and J 3 bases short, with 10 bases between. This CDR3 region has 15 residues. CDR3 loop: CASSIGSLGYNEQFF. Here the CDR3 DNA reads TGTGCCAGTAGTATAGGGAGTTTGGGCTACAATGAGCAGTTCTTC.

V and J are TRBV5-4 and TRBJ2-6; the D gene is possibly TRBD2 (6 bases). There are 15 residues in the CDR3. Trimming shortened V by 4 bases and J by 0 bases, and 8 bases separated the two germline ends. Per germline, CDR1 SGHNT and CDR2 YYREEE (reference sequence). CDR3 sequence reads: CASSGTFSGANVLTF. The CDR3 nucleotides are TGTGCCAGCAGCGGGACTTTCTCTGGGGCCAACGTCCTGACTTTC.

This clone was observed a single time. The rearrangement uses TRBV6-4 and TRBJ2-6, with 7 bases that match TRBD1. After removal of 2 bases from V and 3 bases from J, the junction contained 19 bases not matched to a gene. The CDR3 totals 21 residues. Germline V gene data show CDR1 as MRHNA and CDR2 as SNTAGT. The CDR3 spells CASSDPMTGTLLPCGANVLTF. CDR3 coding DNA: TGTGCCAGCAGTGACCCCATGACAGGGACCCTCCTCCCTTGTGGGGCCAACGTCCTGACTTTC.

The rearrangement joins TRBV9 to TRBJ1-4; 9 bases match TRBD1. The CDR3 totals 18 residues. CDR1 and CDR2 (germline): SGDLS, YYNGEE. V dropped 1 base and J dropped 2; count of bases not matched to a gene: 9. The CDR3 DNA is TGTGCCAGCAGCGTACGGGACAGGGTAGTGAGCACTAATGAAAAACTGTTTTTT. Its translation is CASSVRDRVVSTNEKLFF.